Below, 15 T cell receptor beta chains from the same sample are listed, as sequenced in a study of blood T cell repertoires in COVID-19. Using immunoSEQ multiplex PCR, the repertoire was profiled, and TCRdb retains in-frame clones only, with some absent. Among about 250,000 clones listed, about 88% were seen once. Sequences were obtained from PBMCs or T cells enriched from blood (not recorded which). The receptors here all came from a woman in her forties or fifties who had recovered from COVID-19.

This clone was seen just once. This chain connects TRBV6-6 to TRBJ1-5; D is unclear. CDR1 MNHNY and CDR2 SVGAGI come from the germline V gene (reference sequence). Trimming took 0 bases from V and 7 from J, leaving 10 bases between them. This CDR3 region has 14 residues. CDR3 DNA sequence: TGTGCCAGCAGTTACTCCGGGGTTGGCCAGCCCCAGCATTTT. This gives the protein CASSYSGVGQPQHF.

This clone was observed once. V and J are TRBV7-6 and TRBJ1-1; D might be TRBD1 (6 bases). Trimming cost V 1 base and J 5 bases, with 20 bases left between them. The length of the CDR3 is 17 residues. The germline CDR1 and CDR2 sequences are SGHVS and FNYEAQ. The DNA of the CDR3 is TGTGCCAGCAGCTTAGGGGACATAGGCGCGAGGAGAACTGAAGCTTTCTTT. As protein: CASSLGDIGARRTEAFF.

The chain has TRBV10-2 and TRBJ1-2; a possible D gene is TRBD1 (6 bases). This CDR3 is 14 amino acids long. Trimming removed 10 bases from V and 4 bases from J, with 19 bases in between. In germline, CDR1 is WSHSY, CDR2 SAAADI. CDR3 nucleotide sequence: TGCGCCACCTCAGAGCTACAGGGCTCCTATGGCTACACCTTC. This sequence encodes CATSELQGSYGYTF.

This chain links TRBV18 with TRBJ2-5, with D perhaps matching TRBD2 (5 bases). Germline assignment: CDR1 KGHSH and CDR2 LQKENI. Deletions cut 3 bases from V and 3 bases from J, with 8 bases between. The CDR3 consists of 13 residues. CDR3: CASSPSGKETQYF. The CDR3 nucleotides are TGTGCCAGCTCACCGTCCGGGAAAGAGACCCAGTACTTC.

The chain carries TRBV30 and TRBJ1-2, with 7 bases lining up with TRBD1. The V gene end was trimmed by 5 bases and the J gene end by 6 bases; junction bases not matched to a gene: 15. The germline V gene has CDR1 GTSNPN and CDR2 SVGIG (reference sequence). The CDR3 contains 15 residues. CDR3 protein: CAWAEGRRQGHGYTF. CDR3 DNA sequence: TGTGCCTGGGCAGAGGGTAGGAGACAGGGCCATGGCTACACCTTC.

This sequence joins TRBV30 and TRBJ2-3; 14 bases agree with TRBD2. This CDR3 comprises 18 residues. With 0 bases clipped from V and 3 bases from J, the junction kept 8 bases outside the gene matches. CDR1 GTSNPN and CDR2 SVGIG come from the germline V gene (reference sequence). This CDR3 is CAWSVGGTSGSSTDTQYF. The CDR3 nucleotides read TGTGCCTGGAGTGTAGGCGGGACTAGCGGGAGTTCTACAGATACGCAGTATTTT.

The rearrangement joins TRBV15 to TRBJ2-7, with 7 bases aligning to TRBD2. Germline assignment: CDR1 LNHNV and CDR2 YYDKDF (reference sequence). This CDR3 spans 16 amino acids. V was pared by 2 bases and J by 5 bases, with 12 bases of the junction left unmatched. The CDR3 nucleotides are TGTGCCACCAGCAGACCCGAAGGTGGGGGGGGAAACGAGCAGTACTTC. Its translation is CATSRPEGGGGNEQYF.

The chain carries TRBV12-3 or TRBV12-4 and TRBJ1-1, with D perhaps TRBD1 (6 bases). The CDR3 totals 13 residues. V was pared by 3 bases and J by 6 bases, with 11 bases between. CDR3 bases: TGTGCCAGCAGTTTTACAGGGATCCCTGAAGCTTTCTTT. Translation gives CASSFTGIPEAFF.

This clone was seen once. The chain recombines TRBV9 with TRBJ1-1; 9 bases line up with TRBD1. With 0 bases clipped from V and 11 bases from J, the junction kept 8 bases outside the gene matches. Germline lookup yields CDR1 SGDLS and CDR2 YYNGEE. The CDR3 spans 14 residues. In DNA, the CDR3 is TGTGCCAGCAGCGTAGAGTCGGACAGGGGAAGCGCTTTCTTT. This codes for CASSVESDRGSAFF.

The V gene is TRBV5-4, the J gene TRBJ1-1; D is perhaps TRBD1 (5 bases). The germline V gene encodes CDR1 SGHNT and CDR2 YYREEE (reference sequence). Deletions cut 2 bases from V and 9 bases from J, with 11 bases between. This CDR3 spans 12 amino acids. CDR3 sequence reads: CASSFDRTKAFF. CDR3 DNA sequence: TGTGCCAGCAGCTTTGACAGAACAAAAGCTTTCTTT.

V usage is TRBV27 and J usage is TRBJ1-2, with D uncertain. CDR1 MNHEY and CDR2 SMNVEV come from the germline V gene (reference sequence). V lost 4 bases, J lost 2 bases, and 11 bases lay in between. The CDR3 sequence is 14 residues long. The CDR3 spells CASSSPRENYGYTF. The CDR3 DNA follows: TGTGCCAGCAGTTCCCCGAGGGAGAACTATGGCTACACCTTC.

CDR3 sequence (DNA): TGCAGCGTTGCAGGACGCGGGTACGAGCAGTACTTC. This encodes CSVAGRGYEQYF. This chain uses TRBV29-1 with TRBJ2-7, with TRBD2 as a possible D gene (5 bases). The CDR3 sequence is 12 residues long. Trimming stripped 4 bases from V and 4 bases from J, with 11 bases between. Germline lookup yields CDR1 SQVTM and CDR2 ANQGSEA.

The chain has TRBV6-1 and TRBJ1-2, with D maybe TRBD1 (6 bases). This CDR3 is 13 amino acids long. Trimming removed 3 bases from V and 7 bases from J, with 12 bases in between. The V gene's germline CDR1 is MNHNS and CDR2 SASEGT. DNA for the CDR3: TGTGCCAGCAGTGACCTGAACAGGGTTGGCTACACCTTC. Amino acids: CASSDLNRVGYTF.

The chain combines TRBV5-4 with TRBJ2-7, with TRBD2 identical over 12 bases. CDR1 and CDR2 from the germline V gene are SGHNT and YYREEE (reference sequence). The V segment lost 0 bases and the J segment 5 bases; nucleotides outside the gene matches: 6. The CDR3 is 16 residues long. DNA for the CDR3: TGTGCCAGCAGCTTGGGAGGACTAGCGGGATCCAACGAGCAGTACTTC. Protein product: CASSLGGLAGSNEQYF.

J is TRBJ2-7 and V is TRBV28; no reliable D call. Trimming shortened V by 7 bases and J by 4 bases, and 17 bases separated the two germline ends. Germline V gene lookup returns CDR1 MDHEN and CDR2 SYDVKM. The CDR3 length is 14 residues. This chain's CDR3 is CASTFTLVGYEQYF. The CDR3 bases are TGTGCCAGCACCTTTACCCTGGTCGGTTACGAGCAGTACTTC.